This T cell receptor (beta chain) is drawn from a study of regulatory T cells in long-lasting Graves disease. This CDR3 spans 15 amino acids. V was cut by 2 bases and J by 7 bases, with 12 bases left in between. Germline V CDR1 and CDR2: SGHTA, FQGNSA. Time point indicated: persistent/refractory GD, antithyroid drugs over 5 years with positive TRAb. With RNA extracted from PBMCs as input, the TCR library was made. From an endocrinology department in Xi'an, China, came the patients. CDR3-region Arm-PCR and iRepertoire HTBI primers produced the TCR beta libraries. In TCRdb, the multiplex PCR reads were re-called with MiXCR into one record per CDR3 protein. The repertoire holds about 460,000 distinct CDR3 sequences, with about 20% as singletons.

The rearrangement joins TRBV7-2 to TRBJ1-6; D may be TRBD1 (6 bases). The sample in question was peripheral blood mononuclear cells (PBMCs), obtained when the disease was refractory, from a patient treated with antithyroid drugs. The receptor was isolated from a female donor with Graves disease. In DNA, the CDR3 is TGTGCCAGCAGCTTATCGGTAGGGGGAAATTCACCCCTCCACTTT. It yields the protein CASSLSVGGNSPLHF. Complete variable domain (other parts from reference TRBV7-2 and TRBJ1-6): GAGVSQSPSNKVTEKGKDVELRCDPISGHTALYWYRQSLGQGLEFLIYFQGNSAPDKSGLPSDRFSAERTGGSVSTLTIQRTQQEDSAVYLCASSLSVGGNSPLHFGNGTRLTVT.